This T cell receptor beta chain was observed in a study of beta chain features in type 1 diabetes. Study observations and caveats: Naive, central memory and regulatory TCRB repertoires appeared more similar among patients than healthy donors. Sequencing the cDNA could make cells with high TCR expression show up more than they should.

Germline V gene data show CDR1 as LGHNA and CDR2 as YNFKEQ. V lost 3 bases and J lost 9; bases outside the gene matches: 11. The CDR3 runs 15 residues. A CD45RO/CCR7/CD25/CD127/CD95/CD27 panel sorted naive, central memory, regulatory and stem cell-like memory CD4+ cells. In this sample, this clone turned up many times. The antigen is not known. The investigators reverse transcribed all of the isolated RNA, so they sequenced expressed TCRB transcripts. TCRdb keeps only in-frame clones here, not all; method: immunoSEQ multiplex PCR. This table holds 120,000 to 150,000 clones, approximately 10% found once.

This receptor was taken from a middle-aged woman in good health. Sequenced material: central memory CD4+ T cells from blood. The chain carries TRBV4-2 and TRBJ2-1; 7 nucleotides align to TRBD1. DNA of the CDR3: TGTGCCAGCAGCCAGCCTTTGGGAACAGGGGTTGAGCAGTTCTTC. It codes for CASSQPLGTGVEQFF.